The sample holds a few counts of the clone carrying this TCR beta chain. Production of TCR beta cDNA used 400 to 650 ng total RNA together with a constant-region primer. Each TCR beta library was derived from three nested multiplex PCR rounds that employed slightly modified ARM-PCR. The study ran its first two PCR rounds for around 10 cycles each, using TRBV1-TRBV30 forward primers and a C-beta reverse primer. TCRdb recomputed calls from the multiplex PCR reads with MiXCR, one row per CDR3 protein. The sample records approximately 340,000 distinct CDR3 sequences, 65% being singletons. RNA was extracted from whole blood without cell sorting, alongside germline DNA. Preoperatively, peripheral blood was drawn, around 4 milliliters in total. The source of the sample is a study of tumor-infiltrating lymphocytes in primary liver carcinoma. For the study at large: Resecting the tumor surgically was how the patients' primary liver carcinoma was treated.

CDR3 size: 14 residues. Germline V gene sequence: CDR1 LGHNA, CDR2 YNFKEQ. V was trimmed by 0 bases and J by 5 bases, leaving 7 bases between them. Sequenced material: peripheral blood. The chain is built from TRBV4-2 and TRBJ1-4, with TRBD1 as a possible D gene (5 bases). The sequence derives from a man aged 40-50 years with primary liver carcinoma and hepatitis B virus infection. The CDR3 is CASSQDGGNEKLFF. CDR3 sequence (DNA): TGTGCCAGCAGCCAAGATGGGGGAAATGAAAAACTGTTTTTT.